This paragraph reports one T cell receptor (beta chain). Germline lookup yields CDR1 MDHEN and CDR2 SYDVKM. The CDR3 loop spans 16 amino acids. V lost 4 bases and J 5 bases, leaving 21 bases between the germline ends. It was with 60 Vbeta and 13 Jbeta primers that the PCR ran. Clones were sequenced by immunoSEQ multiplex PCR, and TCRdb holds only the in-frame ones, with some missing. The table has more than 75,000 clones, over 65% seen once. This record belongs to a study of cytomegalovirus exposure and HLA in healthy donors. Across the whole study: Unique TCR beta sequences numbering some 120 million came from 150 million to 200 million T cells in an earlier analysis.

The sequence was collected from a man aged 40-49 years in good health and CMV-seropositive. V and J are TRBV28 and TRBJ2-7, with D possibly TRBD2 on 6 matching bases. The sample comprised PBMCs. The CDR3 DNA reads as TGTGCCAGCAGTTCACAGCGGGCTTACCGCACCCACGAGCAGTACTTC. As protein: CASSSQRAYRTHEQYF.